A selection of T cell receptor beta chains follows, all from one sample in a study of T cells in Graves' hyperthyroidism and ophthalmopathy. TCRdb re-called the multiplex PCR reads through MiXCR, storing one row per CDR3 protein. The data show roughly 300,000 distinct CDR3 sequences, around 20% seen once. The sequenced material came from blood. The receptors derive from a woman aged 50 to 60 with Graves' hyperthyroidism. Each CDR3 is given with its conserved first and last residue. Each record gives: V gene, D gene, J gene, clone size, CDR3 protein, CDR3 DNA. D genes are given only for firm matches. Some rows mark clone size as missing; the rest say once, few, many or name a class of expanded clone.

v_gene: TRBV6-1
d_gene: TRBD2
j_gene: TRBJ2-3
abundance: NA
CDR3aa: CASRPLAGYTDTQYF
CDR3nt: TGTGCCAGCAGGCCTCTAGCGGGCTACACAGATACGCAGTATTTT

v_gene: TRBV11-2
d_gene: TRBD1
j_gene: TRBJ2-1
abundance: many
CDR3aa: CASSVNRGHEQFF
CDR3nt: TGTGCCAGCAGCGTGAACAGGGGGCATGAGCAGTTCTTC

v_gene: TRBV27
d_gene: NA
j_gene: TRBJ1-1
abundance: many
CDR3aa: CASSLVGQANTEAFF
CDR3nt: TGTGCCAGCAGTTTGGTGGGACAAGCGAACACTGAAGCTTTCTTT

v_gene: TRBV12-3/TRBV12-4
d_gene: NA
j_gene: TRBJ2-5
abundance: many
CDR3aa: CASSLSGAAQETQYF
CDR3nt: TGTGCCAGCAGTTTATCTGGGGCAGCCCAAGAGACCCAGTACTTC

v_gene: TRBV20-1
d_gene: NA
j_gene: TRBJ1-4
abundance: NA
CDR3aa: CSARTRANEKLFF
CDR3nt: TGCAGTGCTAGAACTCGGGCTAATGAAAAACTGTTTTTT

v_gene: TRBV12-3/TRBV12-4
d_gene: NA
j_gene: TRBJ2-7
abundance: few
CDR3aa: CASSFGGQAWGEQYF
CDR3nt: TGTGCCAGCAGTTTTGGGGGGCAGGCTTGGGGGGAGCAGTACTTC

v_gene: TRBV7-9
d_gene: NA
j_gene: TRBJ2-3
abundance: many
CDR3aa: CASSLYRRSTDTQYF
CDR3nt: TGTGCCAGCAGCTTATACAGGAGAAGCACAGATACGCAGTATTTT

v_gene: TRBV24-1
d_gene: TRBD2
j_gene: TRBJ2-3
abundance: many
CDR3aa: CATSASVGLAGRNTDTQYF
CDR3nt: TGTGCCACCAGTGCCTCGGTCGGCCTAGCGGGGAGGAACACAGATACGCAGTATTTT

v_gene: TRBV30
d_gene: TRBD1
j_gene: TRBJ1-2
abundance: few
CDR3aa: CAWSAGGRGGYTF
CDR3nt: TGTGCCTGGAGCGCAGGGGGCCGGGGTGGCTACACCTTC

v_gene: TRBV6-1
d_gene: NA
j_gene: TRBJ1-1
abundance: NA
CDR3aa: CASSERGTEAFF
CDR3nt: TGTGCCAGCAGTGAGAGGGGCACTGAAGCTTTCTTT

v_gene: TRBV12-5
d_gene: NA
j_gene: TRBJ2-3
abundance: NA
CDR3aa: CASGLVGLQGITDTQYF
CDR3nt: TGTGCTAGTGGTTTGGTGGGGCTTCAAGGCATCACAGATACGCAGTATTTT

v_gene: TRBV19
d_gene: TRBD1
j_gene: TRBJ1-2
abundance: few
CDR3aa: CASSRDRGQGPNYGYTF
CDR3nt: TGTGCCAGTAGTAGGGACCGCGGACAGGGGCCTAACTATGGCTACACCTTC

v_gene: TRBV6-2/TRBV6-3
d_gene: TRBD1
j_gene: TRBJ2-1
abundance: NA
CDR3aa: CASRRGRDRSINEQFF
CDR3nt: TGTGCCAGCAGGCGCGGCCGGGACAGGAGTATCAATGAGCAGTTCTTC

v_gene: TRBV10-3
d_gene: TRBD2
j_gene: TRBJ2-5
abundance: many
CDR3aa: CAISVLEVAGDGETQYF
CDR3nt: TGTGCCATCAGCGTTTTAGAGGTAGCGGGGGATGGGGAGACCCAGTACTTC

v_gene: TRBV6-5
d_gene: NA
j_gene: TRBJ1-6
abundance: NA
CDR3aa: CASSYSRGAYNSPLHF
CDR3nt: TGTGCCAGCAGTTACTCGAGGGGGGCATATAATTCACCCCTCCACTTT